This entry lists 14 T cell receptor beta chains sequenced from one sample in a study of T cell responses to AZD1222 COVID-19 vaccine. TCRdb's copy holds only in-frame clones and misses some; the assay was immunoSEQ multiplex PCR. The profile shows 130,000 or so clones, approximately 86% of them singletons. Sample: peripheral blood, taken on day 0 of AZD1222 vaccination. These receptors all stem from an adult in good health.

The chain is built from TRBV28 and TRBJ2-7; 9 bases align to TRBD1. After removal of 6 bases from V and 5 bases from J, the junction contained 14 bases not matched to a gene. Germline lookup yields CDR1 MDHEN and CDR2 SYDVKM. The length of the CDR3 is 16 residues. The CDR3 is CASRQGDRVSSDEQYF. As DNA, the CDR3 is TGTGCCAGCAGGCAGGGGGACAGGGTGAGTTCGGACGAGCAGTACTTC.

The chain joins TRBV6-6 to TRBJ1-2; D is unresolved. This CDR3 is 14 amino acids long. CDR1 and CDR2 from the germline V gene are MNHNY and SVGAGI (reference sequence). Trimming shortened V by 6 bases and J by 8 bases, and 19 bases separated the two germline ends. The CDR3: CASRLDGEIRGYTF. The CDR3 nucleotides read TGTGCCAGCAGATTGGACGGGGAGATAAGGGGCTACACCTTC.

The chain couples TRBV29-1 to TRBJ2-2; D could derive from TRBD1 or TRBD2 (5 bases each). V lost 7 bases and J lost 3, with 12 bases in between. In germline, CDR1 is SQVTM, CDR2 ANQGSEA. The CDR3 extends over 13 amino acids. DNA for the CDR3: TGCAGCGCCCGAAGGGGAGACACCGGGGAGCTGTTTTTT. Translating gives CSARRGDTGELFF.

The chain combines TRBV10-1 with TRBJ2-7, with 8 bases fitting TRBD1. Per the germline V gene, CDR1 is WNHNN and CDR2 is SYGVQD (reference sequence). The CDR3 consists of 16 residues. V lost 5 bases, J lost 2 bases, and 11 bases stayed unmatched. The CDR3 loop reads CASSTGTGFFPYEQYF. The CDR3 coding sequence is TGCGCCAGCAGTACCGGGACAGGATTTTTTCCCTACGAGCAGTACTTC.

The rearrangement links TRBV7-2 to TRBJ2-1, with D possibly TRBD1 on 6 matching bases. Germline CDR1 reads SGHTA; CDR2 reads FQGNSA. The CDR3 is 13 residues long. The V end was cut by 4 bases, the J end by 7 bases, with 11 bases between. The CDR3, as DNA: TGTGCCAGCAGCTCACACAGGGTAAATGAGCAGTTCTTC. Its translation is CASSSHRVNEQFF.

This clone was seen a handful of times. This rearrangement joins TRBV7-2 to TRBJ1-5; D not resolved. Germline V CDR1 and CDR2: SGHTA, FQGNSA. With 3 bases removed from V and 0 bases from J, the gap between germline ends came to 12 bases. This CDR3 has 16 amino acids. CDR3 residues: CASSLGRCYSNQPQHF. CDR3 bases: TGTGCCAGCAGCTTGGGCAGGTGTTATAGCAATCAGCCCCAGCATTTT. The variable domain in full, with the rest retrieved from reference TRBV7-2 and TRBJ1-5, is GAGVSQSPSNKVTEKGKDVELRCDPISGHTALYWYRQSLGQGLEFLIYFQGNSAPDKSGLPSDRFSAERTGGSVSTLTIQRTQQEDSAVYLCASSLGRCYSNQPQHFGDGTRLSIL.

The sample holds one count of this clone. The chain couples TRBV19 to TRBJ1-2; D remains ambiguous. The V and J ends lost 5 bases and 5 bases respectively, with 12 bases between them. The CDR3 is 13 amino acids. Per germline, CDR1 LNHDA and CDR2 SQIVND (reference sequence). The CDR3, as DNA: TGTGCCAGTAGTGGCCCTTCTCTATATGGCTACACCTTC. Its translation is CASSGPSLYGYTF.

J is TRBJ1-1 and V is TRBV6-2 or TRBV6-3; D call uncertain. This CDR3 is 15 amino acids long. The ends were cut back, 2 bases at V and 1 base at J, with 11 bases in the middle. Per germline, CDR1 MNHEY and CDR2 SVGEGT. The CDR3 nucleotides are TGTGCCAGCAGTTACCTTAGTTTCGGGAACACTGAAGCTTTCTTT. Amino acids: CASSYLSFGNTEAFF.

DNA for the CDR3: TGTGCCAGTAGTTCCGTCTGGACAGGCGGTTCACCCCTCCACTTT. This encodes CASSSVWTGGSPLHF. The V call is TRBV19, the J call TRBJ1-6; TRBD1 matches 7 bases. The V gene's germline CDR1 is LNHDA and CDR2 SQIVND (reference sequence). The length of the CDR3 is 15 residues. V trimming: 5 bases; J trimming: 9 bases; junction bases outside the gene matches: 10.

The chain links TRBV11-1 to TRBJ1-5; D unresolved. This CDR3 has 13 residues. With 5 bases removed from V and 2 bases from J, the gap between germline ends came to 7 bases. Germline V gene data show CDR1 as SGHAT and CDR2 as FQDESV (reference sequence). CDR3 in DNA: TGTGCCAGCAGCCCCGGGGGCAATCAGCCCCAGCATTTT. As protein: CASSPGGNQPQHF.

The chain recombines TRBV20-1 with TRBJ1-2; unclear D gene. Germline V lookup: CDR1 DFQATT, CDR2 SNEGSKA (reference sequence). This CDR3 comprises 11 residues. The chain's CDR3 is CTLGRNYGYTF. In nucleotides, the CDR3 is TGCACTCTAGGACGTAACTATGGCTACACCTTC.

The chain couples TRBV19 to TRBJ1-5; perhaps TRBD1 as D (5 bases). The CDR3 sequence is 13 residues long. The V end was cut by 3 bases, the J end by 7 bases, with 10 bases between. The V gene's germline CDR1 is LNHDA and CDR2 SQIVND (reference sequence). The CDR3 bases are TGTGCCAGTAGTATGGTCAGGGAACAGCCCCAGCATTTT. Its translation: CASSMVREQPQHF.

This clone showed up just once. The CDR3, as DNA: TGTGCCTGGAGCCATGGGGCCGGAAACACCATATATTTT. Protein: CAWSHGAGNTIYF. The chain uses TRBV30 and TRBJ1-3; D is possibly TRBD1 (5 bases). V was shortened by 3 bases and J by 4 bases, with 10 bases between the two germline ends. Germline V CDR1 and CDR2: GTSNPN, SVGIG (reference sequence). This CDR3 contains 13 residues.

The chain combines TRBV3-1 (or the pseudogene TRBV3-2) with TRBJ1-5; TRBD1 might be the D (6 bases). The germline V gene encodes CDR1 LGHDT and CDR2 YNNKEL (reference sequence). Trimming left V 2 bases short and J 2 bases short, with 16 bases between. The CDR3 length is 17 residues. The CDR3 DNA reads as TGTGCCAGCAGCCAATCTAAGACAGGCCTGGGCAATCAGCCCCAGCATTTT. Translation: CASSQSKTGLGNQPQHF.